The T cell receptor beta chain described here comes from a study of blood T cell repertoires in COVID-19. V was pared by 3 bases and J by 7 bases, with 11 bases of the junction left unmatched. Germline loops: CDR1 LNHNV, CDR2 YYDKDF (reference sequence). This CDR3 has 16 amino acids. The assay was immunoSEQ multiplex PCR, and TCRdb's table has in-frame clones only and misses some. The sample includes approximately 190,000 clones, roughly 80% of them seen just once. Specimen: peripheral blood. This chain joins TRBV15 and TRBJ1-5; 8 bases are shared with TRBD1. This sequence originates from a man in his fifties or sixties with acute or convalescent COVID-19. Here the CDR3 reads CATSRATGGVGQPQHF. CDR3 in DNA: TGTGCCACCAGCAGGGCCACAGGGGGAGTGGGGCAGCCCCAGCATTTT.